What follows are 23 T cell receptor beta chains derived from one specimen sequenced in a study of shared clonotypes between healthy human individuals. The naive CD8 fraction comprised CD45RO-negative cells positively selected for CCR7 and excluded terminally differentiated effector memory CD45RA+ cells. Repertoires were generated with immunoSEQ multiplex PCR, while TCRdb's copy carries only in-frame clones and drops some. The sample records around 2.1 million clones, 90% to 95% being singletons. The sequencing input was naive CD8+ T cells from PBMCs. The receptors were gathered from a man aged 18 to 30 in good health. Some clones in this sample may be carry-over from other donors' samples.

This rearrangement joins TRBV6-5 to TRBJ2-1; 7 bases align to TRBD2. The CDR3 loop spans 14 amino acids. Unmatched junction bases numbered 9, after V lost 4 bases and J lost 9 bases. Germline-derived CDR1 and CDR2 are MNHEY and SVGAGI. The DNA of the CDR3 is TGTGCCAGCAGTTGGGGCGGGAGAGGTATTGAGCAGTTCTTC. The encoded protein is CASSWGGRGIEQFF.

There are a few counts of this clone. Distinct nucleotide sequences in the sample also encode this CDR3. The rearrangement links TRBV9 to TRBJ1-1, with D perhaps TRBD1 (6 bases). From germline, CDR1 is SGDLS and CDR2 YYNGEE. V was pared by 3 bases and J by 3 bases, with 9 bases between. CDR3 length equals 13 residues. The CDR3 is CASSGGQYTEAFF. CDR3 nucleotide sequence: TGTGCCAGCAGCGGCGGACAGTACACTGAAGCTTTCTTT. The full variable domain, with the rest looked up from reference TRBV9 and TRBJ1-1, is DSGVTQTPKHLITATGQRVTLRCSPRSGDLSVYWYQQSLDQGLQFLIQYYNGEERAKGNILERFSAQQFPDLHSELNLSSLELGDSALYFCASSGGQYTEAFFGQGTRLTVV.

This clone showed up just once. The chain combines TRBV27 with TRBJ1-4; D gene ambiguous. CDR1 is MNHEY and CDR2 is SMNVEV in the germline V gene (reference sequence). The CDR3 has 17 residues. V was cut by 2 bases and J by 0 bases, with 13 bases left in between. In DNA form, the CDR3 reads TGTGCCAGCAGTTTACGGCAGACCGTCGCAACTAATGAAAAACTGTTTTTT. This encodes CASSLRQTVATNEKLFF.

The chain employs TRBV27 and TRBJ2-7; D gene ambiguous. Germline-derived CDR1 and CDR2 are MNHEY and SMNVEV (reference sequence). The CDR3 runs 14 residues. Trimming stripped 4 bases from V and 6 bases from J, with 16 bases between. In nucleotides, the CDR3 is TGTGCCAGCAGTTCCAACGTGGCCATGGGCGAGCAGTACTTC. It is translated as CASSSNVAMGEQYF.

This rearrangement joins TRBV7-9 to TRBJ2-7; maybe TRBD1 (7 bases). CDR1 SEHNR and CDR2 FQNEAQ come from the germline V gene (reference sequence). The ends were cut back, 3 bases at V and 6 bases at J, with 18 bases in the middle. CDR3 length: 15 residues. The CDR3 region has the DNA TGTGCCAGCAGCTTCGCAGGGGGGAGCGAGGGCGAGCAGTACTTC. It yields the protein CASSFAGGSEGEQYF.

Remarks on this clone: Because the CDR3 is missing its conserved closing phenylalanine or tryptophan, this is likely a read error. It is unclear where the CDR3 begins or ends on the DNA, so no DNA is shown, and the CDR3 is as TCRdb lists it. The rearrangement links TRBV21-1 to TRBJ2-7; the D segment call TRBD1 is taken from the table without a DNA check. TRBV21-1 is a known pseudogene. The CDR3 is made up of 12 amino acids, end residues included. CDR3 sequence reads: CASSDSEGDRVA.

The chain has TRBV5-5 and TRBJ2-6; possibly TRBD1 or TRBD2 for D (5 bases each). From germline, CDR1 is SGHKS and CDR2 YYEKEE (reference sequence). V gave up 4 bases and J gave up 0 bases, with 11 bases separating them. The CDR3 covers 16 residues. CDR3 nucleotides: TGTGCCAGCAGCCTTCAGGGACCCTCTGGGGCCAACGTCCTGACTTTC. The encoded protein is CASSLQGPSGANVLTF. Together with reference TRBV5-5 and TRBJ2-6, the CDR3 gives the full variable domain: DAGVTQSPTHLIKTRGQQVTLRCSPISGHKSVSWYQQVLGQGPQFIFQYYEKEERGRGNFPDRFSARQFPNYSSELNVNALLLGDSALYLCASSLQGPSGANVLTFGAGSRLTVL.

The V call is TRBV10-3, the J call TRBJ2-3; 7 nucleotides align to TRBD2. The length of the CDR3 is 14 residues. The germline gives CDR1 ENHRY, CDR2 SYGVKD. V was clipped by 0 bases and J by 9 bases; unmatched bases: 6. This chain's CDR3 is CAISESRDYKTQYF. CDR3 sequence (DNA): TGTGCCATCAGTGAGTCGAGGGACTACAAAACGCAGTATTTT.

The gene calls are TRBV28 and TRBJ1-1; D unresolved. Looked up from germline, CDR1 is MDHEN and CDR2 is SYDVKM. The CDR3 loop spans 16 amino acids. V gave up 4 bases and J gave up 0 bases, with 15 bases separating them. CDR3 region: CASSSGSEVLNTEAFF. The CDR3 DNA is TGTGCCAGCAGTTCGGGGTCTGAGGTCCTGAACACTGAAGCTTTCTTT.

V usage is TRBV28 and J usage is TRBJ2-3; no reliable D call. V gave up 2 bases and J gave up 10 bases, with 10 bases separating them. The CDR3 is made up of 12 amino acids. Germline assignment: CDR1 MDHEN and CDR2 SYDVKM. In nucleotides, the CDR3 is TGTGCCAGCAGTTTAGCGAGGAACCCGCAGTATTTT. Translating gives CASSLARNPQYF.

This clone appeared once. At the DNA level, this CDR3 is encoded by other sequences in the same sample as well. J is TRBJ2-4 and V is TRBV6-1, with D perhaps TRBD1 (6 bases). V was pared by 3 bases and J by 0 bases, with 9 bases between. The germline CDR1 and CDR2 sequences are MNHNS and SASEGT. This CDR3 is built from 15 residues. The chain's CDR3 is CASSDRGLAKNIQYF. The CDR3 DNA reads TGTGCCAGCAGTGACAGGGGCCTAGCCAAAAACATTCAGTACTTC.

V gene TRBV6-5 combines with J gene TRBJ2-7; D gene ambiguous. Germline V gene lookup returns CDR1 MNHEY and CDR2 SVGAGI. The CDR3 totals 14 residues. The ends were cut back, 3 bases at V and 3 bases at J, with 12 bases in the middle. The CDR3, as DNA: TGTGCCAGCAGTTATTATGTAGGTGACTACGAGCAGTACTTC. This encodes CASSYYVGDYEQYF.

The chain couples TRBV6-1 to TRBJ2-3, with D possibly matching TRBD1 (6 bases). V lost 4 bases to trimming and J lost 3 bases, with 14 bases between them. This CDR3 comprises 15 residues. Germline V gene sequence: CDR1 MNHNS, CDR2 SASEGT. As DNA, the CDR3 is TGTGCCAGCAGTGTACAGGGTAGGAGGACAGATACGCAGTATTTT. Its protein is CASSVQGRRTDTQYF.

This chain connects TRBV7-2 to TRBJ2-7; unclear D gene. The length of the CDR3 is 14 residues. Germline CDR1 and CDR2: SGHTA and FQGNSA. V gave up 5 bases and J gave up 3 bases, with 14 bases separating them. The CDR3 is CASSLSPGHYEQYF. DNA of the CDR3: TGTGCCAGCAGCCTCTCCCCCGGGCACTACGAGCAGTACTTC.

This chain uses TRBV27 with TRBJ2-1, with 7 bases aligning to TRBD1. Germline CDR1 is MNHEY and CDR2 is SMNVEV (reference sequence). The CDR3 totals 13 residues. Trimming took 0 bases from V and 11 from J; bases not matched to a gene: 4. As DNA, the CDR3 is TGTGCCAGCAGTTTATCGACAGGGTCTCAGCAGTTCTTC. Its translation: CASSLSTGSQQFF.

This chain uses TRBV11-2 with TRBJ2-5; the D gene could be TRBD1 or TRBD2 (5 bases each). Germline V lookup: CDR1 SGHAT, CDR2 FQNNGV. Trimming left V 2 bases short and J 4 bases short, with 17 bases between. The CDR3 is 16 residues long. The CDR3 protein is CASSLFTRDGGETQYF. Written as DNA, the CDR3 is TGTGCCAGCAGCTTATTTACCAGGGACGGCGGAGAGACCCAGTACTTC.

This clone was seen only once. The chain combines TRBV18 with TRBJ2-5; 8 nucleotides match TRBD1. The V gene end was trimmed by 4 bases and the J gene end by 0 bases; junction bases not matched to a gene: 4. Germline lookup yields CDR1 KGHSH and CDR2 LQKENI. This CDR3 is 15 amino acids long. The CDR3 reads CASSHGTGHQETQYF. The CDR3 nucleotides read TGTGCCAGCTCACATGGGACAGGCCACCAAGAGACCCAGTACTTC.

CDR3 in DNA: TGTGCCAGCAGTTTGGCGACAGGGTTCGGGAACACCGGGGAGCTGTTTTTT. Its translation is CASSLATGFGNTGELFF. This chain joins TRBV27 and TRBJ2-2, with 7 bases matching TRBD1. The V gene's germline CDR1 is MNHEY and CDR2 SMNVEV (reference sequence). J lost 1 base, V lost 3 bases, and 8 bases had no gene match. The CDR3 covers 17 residues.

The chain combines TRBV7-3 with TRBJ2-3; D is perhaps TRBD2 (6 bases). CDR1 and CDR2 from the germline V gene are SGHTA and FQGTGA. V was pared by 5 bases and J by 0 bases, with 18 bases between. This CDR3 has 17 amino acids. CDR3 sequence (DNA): TGTGCCAGCAGCCCGAGCCCTGCCGGGACTAGCACAGATACGCAGTATTTT. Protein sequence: CASSPSPAGTSTDTQYF. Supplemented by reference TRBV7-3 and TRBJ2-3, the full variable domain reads GAGVSQTPSNKVTEKGKYVELRCDPISGHTALYWYRQSLGQGPEFLIYFQGTGAADDSGLPNDRFFAVRPEGSVSTLKIQRTERGDSAVYLCASSPSPAGTSTDTQYFGPGTRLTVL.

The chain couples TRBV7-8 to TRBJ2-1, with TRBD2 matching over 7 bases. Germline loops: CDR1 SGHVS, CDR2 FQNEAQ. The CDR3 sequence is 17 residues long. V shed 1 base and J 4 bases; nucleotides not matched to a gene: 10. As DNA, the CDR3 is TGTGCCAGCAGCTTAGACGGCGGGAGAGACGAGTACAATGAGCAGTTCTTC. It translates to CASSLDGGRDEYNEQFF.

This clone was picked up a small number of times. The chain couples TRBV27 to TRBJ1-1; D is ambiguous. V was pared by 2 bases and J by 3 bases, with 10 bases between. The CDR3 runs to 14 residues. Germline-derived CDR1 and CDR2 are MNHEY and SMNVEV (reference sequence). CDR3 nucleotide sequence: TGTGCCAGCAGTTTAACCTCCGGGGACACTGAAGCTTTCTTT. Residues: CASSLTSGDTEAFF.

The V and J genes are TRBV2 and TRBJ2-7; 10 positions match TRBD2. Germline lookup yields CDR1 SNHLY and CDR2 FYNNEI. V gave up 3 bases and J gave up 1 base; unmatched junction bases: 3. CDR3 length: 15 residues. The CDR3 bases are TGTGCCAGCAGTGATACTAGCGGGACTTCCTACGAGCAGTACTTC. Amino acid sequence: CASSDTSGTSYEQYF.

CDR3 in amino acids: CASSWDEGQGVRSTDTQYF. CDR3 nucleotide sequence: TGTGCCAGCAGCTGGGATGAAGGACAGGGGGTTCGGAGCACAGATACGCAGTATTTT. The chain combines TRBV5-6 with TRBJ2-3; 10 nucleotides line up with TRBD1. The V segment lost 3 bases and the J segment 0 bases; nucleotides outside the gene matches: 13. The germline CDR1 and CDR2 sequences are SGHDT and YYEEEE. This CDR3 has 19 residues.